Here is one TCR beta chain with its context. As yet, its antigen is unknown. These data belong to a study of T cells in localized non-small cell lung cancer. The V end was cut by 6 bases, the J end by 7 bases, with 12 bases between. Germline lookup yields CDR1 MGHDK and CDR2 SYGVNS. This CDR3 contains 12 residues. Study results and caveats: In adjacent lung appeared a median around 56 of the top 100 tumor clones.

Libraries were prepared by immunoSEQ multiplex PCR; TCRdb keeps only in-frame clonotypes and omits some of them. The top ten clones hold 11% to 15% of a sample with around 26,000 clones, roughly nine tenths of them seen once. The clonotype comes from a female donor at least 60 years old with stage II squamous cell lung carcinoma. The sequencing here drew on peripheral blood, taken before any cancer treatment. The chain has TRBV25-1 and TRBJ1-1; D might be TRBD1 (5 bases). CDR3 residues: CASRSPGLEAFF. In DNA form, the CDR3 reads TGTGCCAGCAGAAGCCCAGGGCTTGAAGCTTTCTTT.